This TCR beta chain was obtained from a study of cytomegalovirus exposure and HLA in healthy donors. Study conclusions and caveats: As a later analysis showed, a missense DCLRE1C variant was linked to trimming of TCR beta V- and J-genes. Altogether, 164 TCR beta chains were recorded as cytomegalovirus-associated.

This clone was observed a handful of times. Its antigen is not known. The length of the CDR3 is 13 residues. Germline V gene sequence: CDR1 PRHDT, CDR2 FYEKMQ (reference sequence). V lost 1 base and J lost 2, with 5 bases in between. Primers included in the PCR were 60 Vbeta and 13 Jbeta primers. TCRdb's copy holds only in-frame clones and misses some; the assay was immunoSEQ multiplex PCR. This sample yields hundreds of thousands of clones, of which nearly 80% are seen a single time; around 1.9% belongs to the top ten. The genes are TRBV13 and TRBJ1-2; a possible D gene is TRBD1 (5 bases). Sequenced: PBMCs. This clonotype was obtained from a male donor in good health and CMV-seronegative. This CDR3 is CASSLDRNYGYTF. The CDR3 bases are TGTGCCAGCAGCTTAGACAGGAACTATGGCTACACCTTC.